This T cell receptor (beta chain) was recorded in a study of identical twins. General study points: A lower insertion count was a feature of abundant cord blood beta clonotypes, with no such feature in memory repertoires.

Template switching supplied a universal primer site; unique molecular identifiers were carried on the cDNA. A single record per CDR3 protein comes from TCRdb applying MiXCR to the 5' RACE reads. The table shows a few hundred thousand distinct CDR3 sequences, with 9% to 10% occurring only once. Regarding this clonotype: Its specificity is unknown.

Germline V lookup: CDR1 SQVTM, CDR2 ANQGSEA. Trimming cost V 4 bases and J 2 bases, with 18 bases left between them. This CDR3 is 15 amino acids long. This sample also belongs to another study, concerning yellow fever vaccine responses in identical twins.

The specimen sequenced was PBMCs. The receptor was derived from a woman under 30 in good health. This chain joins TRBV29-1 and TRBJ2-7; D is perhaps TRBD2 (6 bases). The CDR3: CSVVFWEASTYEQYF. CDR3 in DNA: TGCAGCGTTGTGTTTTGGGAGGCAAGCACCTACGAGCAGTACTTC.